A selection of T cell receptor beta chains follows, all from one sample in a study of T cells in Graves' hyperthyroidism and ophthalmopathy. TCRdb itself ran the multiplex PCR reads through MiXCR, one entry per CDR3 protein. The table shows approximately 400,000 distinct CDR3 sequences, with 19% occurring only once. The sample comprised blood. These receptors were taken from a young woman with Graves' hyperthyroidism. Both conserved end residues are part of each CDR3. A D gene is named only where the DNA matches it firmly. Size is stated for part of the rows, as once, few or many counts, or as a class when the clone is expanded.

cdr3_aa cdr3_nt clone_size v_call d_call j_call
CASSSREGGVGAFF TGTGCCAGCAGCTCGCGAGAGGGTGGAGTAGGAGCTTTCTTT many TRBV7-2 NA TRBJ1-1
CALFRTENTEAFF TGTGCCCTCTTTCGGACCGAGAACACTGAAGCTTTCTTT many TRBV12-3/TRBV12-4 NA TRBJ1-1
CSAGGQGDIQYF TGCAGTGCTGGCGGGCAGGGGGACATTCAGTACTTC many TRBV20-1 TRBD1 TRBJ2-4
CASSFSGLVTNYGYTF TGCGCCAGCAGCTTCTCCGGGTTAGTGACCAACTATGGCTACACCTTC few TRBV5-1 NA TRBJ1-2
CASSKGQGFGLPEAFF TGCGCCAGCAGCAAGGGACAGGGTTTCGGTTTGCCTGAAGCTTTCTTT many TRBV5-1 TRBD1 TRBJ1-1
CASQASVGEQYF TGTGCTAGTCAGGCCTCGGTAGGCGAGCAGTACTTC once TRBV12-5 NA TRBJ2-7
CATSDLIPGSQETQYF TGTGCCACCAGTGATTTGATTCCAGGATCCCAAGAGACCCAGTACTTC many TRBV24-1 NA TRBJ2-5
CASSYATPGLAGVIETQYF TGTGCCAGCAGTTACGCGACCCCGGGACTAGCCGGGGTCATAGAGACCCAGTACTTC many TRBV6-5 TRBD2 TRBJ2-5
CASSSPGQGLTEAFF TGTGCCAGCAGTTCCCCCGGACAGGGCCTTACTGAAGCTTTCTTT many TRBV28 TRBD1 TRBJ1-1
CASSKTTGDTEAFF TGTGCCAGCAGCAAAACGACAGGGGACACTGAAGCTTTCTTT many TRBV7-9 TRBD1 TRBJ1-1
CASSSDDGQETQYF TGTGCCAGCAGTTCCGACGACGGACAAGAGACCCAGTACTTC many TRBV12-3/TRBV12-4 NA TRBJ2-5
CASSSPGGPTYEQYF TGTGCCAGCAGTTCTCCGGGAGGCCCAACTTACGAGCAGTACTTC many TRBV27 TRBD2 TRBJ2-7
CSARLQGLETQYF TGCAGTGCTAGGTTGCAGGGGCTTGAGACCCAGTACTTC many TRBV20-1 NA TRBJ2-5
CASSPAGGWHEQYF TGTGCCAGTAGCCCCGCGGGAGGGTGGCACGAGCAGTACTTC many TRBV19 TRBD2 TRBJ2-7
CASSLSDHWGTQYF TGTGCCAGCAGCTTAAGTGATCATTGGGGGACCCAGTACTTC many TRBV7-9 NA TRBJ2-5
CASSLKQGFTETQYF TGCGCCAGCAGCTTAAAACAGGGGTTTACAGAGACCCAGTACTTC NA TRBV5-1 TRBD1 TRBJ2-5
CASRPGTGNTVGANVLTF TGTGCCAGCAGGCCAGGGACAGGGAACACGGTTGGGGCCAACGTCCTGACTTTC many TRBV6-2/TRBV6-3 TRBD1 TRBJ2-6
CASSLAHGGRGETQYF TGTGCCAGCAGTTTAGCCCACGGGGGAAGGGGGGAGACCCAGTACTTC NA TRBV12-3/TRBV12-4 NA TRBJ2-5
CASSLTRGAQGYTF TGTGCCAGCAGTCTTACAAGGGGGGCACAAGGCTACACCTTC many TRBV27 NA TRBJ1-2
CASSLDHEQYF TGTGCCAGCAGCTTAGACCACGAGCAGTACTTC many TRBV7-8 NA TRBJ2-7
CATEGQRGNYGYTF TGTGCCACAGAAGGACAGAGAGGCAACTATGGCTACACCTTC many TRBV10-3 NA TRBJ1-2
CAISDRANTDTQYF TGTGCCATCAGTGATAGGGCTAACACAGATACGCAGTATTTT NA TRBV10-3 NA TRBJ2-3